Described below is a single TCR beta chain sequence and its context. Its specificity is unknown. Trimming left V 5 bases short and J 8 bases short, with 21 bases between. CDR3 length: 16 residues. Germline V lookup: CDR1 SEHNR, CDR2 FQNEAQ (reference sequence). Donation came from healthy HIV-negative adults that had no recent acute infections or vaccinations. This sample is drawn from a study of shared clonotypes between healthy human individuals. Across the whole study: The plates for each donor numbered three CD4 naive, three CD4 memory, two CD8 naive and one CD8 memory.

The assay was immunoSEQ multiplex PCR, and TCRdb's table has in-frame clones only and misses some. The sample lists more than 550,000 clones, 90% occurring once. General study findings and limits: Among non-shared clonotypes, generation probabilities were lower than among those shared by all four donors.

This TCR came from a man younger than 35 in good health. Some clones in this sample may be carry-over from other donors' samples. This chain joins TRBV7-9 and TRBJ2-2; no reliable D call. Sequenced material: memory CD8+ T cells from PBMCs. Subset of the sample: CD45RO+ cells pooled with CCR7-negative TemRA cells. The CDR3 reads CASSPLEDLVGGELFF. As DNA, the CDR3 is TGTGCCAGCAGCCCCTTAGAAGACCTTGTGGGTGGGGAGCTGTTTTTT.